This T cell receptor (beta chain) was sequenced for a study of human T cells and chemical hapten exposure. Turning to the study itself: Skin on the upper inner arm, approximately 2 cm by approximately 2 cm in size, was sensitized with 2% DPC. General study findings and limits: DPC sensitization left the count of TCRs above 1 in 1000 unchanged.

Library preparation tagged each individual cDNA molecule with a unique molecular identifier. In the authors' workflow: Per sample, the median was approximately 96,000 TCRs, with values from around 24,000 to 710,000. Each CDR3 protein is one row after TCRdb ran MiXCR on the RACE reads. The V and J calls were determined by TCRdb, not by the authors. The profile shows under 450,000 distinct CDR3 sequences, approximately 4.4% of them singletons. This sample's time point: patch test 1, 2 weeks after DPC sensitization. This sample's treatment: therapeutic diphenylcyclopropenone sensitization with weekly scalp DPC. This clonotype was picked up many times. As yet, its antigen is unknown. Germline loops: CDR1 MNHEY, CDR2 SVGAGI. The CDR3 runs to 13 residues. V was trimmed by 6 bases and J by 10 bases, leaving 13 bases between them.

The sequenced sample was whole blood, obtained in connection with sensitization to the hapten diphenylcyclopropenone (DPC). This clonotype originated in a woman in her forties or fifties with alopecia areata. Some clones in this sample may be carry-over from other donors' samples. The chain is built from TRBV6-5 and TRBJ2-6; tentatively, D is TRBD1 or TRBD2 (5 bases each). The CDR3 bases are TGTGCCAGCAGATCCGGGGACCCTAACGTCCTGACTTTC. This translates into CASRSGDPNVLTF.